This T cell receptor (beta chain) comes out of a study of T cells in Graves' hyperthyroidism and ophthalmopathy (dated by TCRdb to the late 2010s). Broadly, across the study: Peripheral blood samples were taken at the time of initial diagnosis, prior to any treatment. A discovery cohort of around 100 patients, roughly 45 with Graves' ophthalmopathy and roughly 59 with stable Graves' hyperthyroidism, was used to find distinguishing TCR V-J signatures. Prospective prediction of ophthalmopathy was tested in an independent validation cohort consisting of 18 to 20 hyperthyroidism patients and around 17 patients who later progressed to ophthalmopathy. The roughly 91 discovery patients were randomly divided into training and test sets at a 7:3 ratio. The study also compared thyroid tissue and blood T-cell repertoires from several Graves' hyperthyroidism patients. After blood sampling, hyperthyroidism patients were treated with methimazole at a starting dose of 30 mg daily, and ophthalmopathy patients were treated with high-dose intravenous methylprednisolone. TCR Vbeta CDR3 sequencing of 135 peripheral blood samples (roughly 41 ophthalmopathy, 75 hyperthyroidism and 17 progressor patients) is reported in the paper.

A patient counted as having stable Graves' hyperthyroidism if no progression to ophthalmopathy occurred over 18 months of follow-up. Hyperthyroidism patients were newly diagnosed, with disease duration under 2 months, and aged 18 to 65 years. Patients with uncontrolled infections, other autoimmune diseases, pregnancy or lactation were excluded. Diagnoses were established on the basis of clinical symptoms, serum thyroxine and TRAb, thyroid ultrasound, and orbital computed tomography. PBMCs were isolated from 8 to 10 ml of fresh peripheral blood by Ficoll-Paque density gradient centrifugation. Trizol reagent was used to extract total RNA, and RNA quality was then checked on an Agilent 2100 Bioanalyzer. On the study overall, not on this receptor specifically: A model built on a 13 V-J signature distinguished ophthalmopathy from stable hyperthyroidism, reaching around 87% sensitivity and 81.08% specificity in cross-validation and 80%/75% in testing. In validation, the model predicted progression to ophthalmopathy with 65% to 71% sensitivity and over 72% specificity, a median of 6.5 months before onset. Most expanded thyroid clonotypes (frequency above 0.001) were also found in blood, which suggests that blood repertoires may mirror thyroid immune responses. Sample size was not statistically predetermined, and investigators were not blinded to group allocation.

This clonotype was seen a few times. The target of this receptor is not known. The junction does not match germline at one end; this may be a read error. TCR beta CDR3 regions were amplified from RNA transcripts. The first round of RT-PCR for the TCR CDR3 was performed with the HTBI primer set and the Qiagen OneStep RT-PCR kit. The libraries were constructed in a second round of multiplex PCR and then size-selected and purified. Paired-end sequencing of the libraries was performed with 100 bp reads on an Illumina HiSeq2000. The source study handled its data this way. SOAPnuke was used to process the raw data, removing reads that contained adapters or uncalled bases, had a mean Phred below 15, or lacked an exact match to the constant primer or identifier. COPE v1.2.5 was used to merge the high-quality paired reads, and each unique nucleotide sequence was defined as a clonotype. MiTCR v1.1 was used to align the clonotypes against IMGT TRBV, TRBD and TRBJ reference segments. Analysis was restricted to V-J combinations with a frequency above 0.0001, which covered 99.2% of repertoires. The TCS score was defined as F50 (clonal expansion) divided by E x V (chaos), with BLOSUM62-based TCRdist calculated between CDR3 peptides within each V-J. Welch's t-statistics and random forest reduced fewer than 600 V-J features to around 14, which were used in a naive Bayes classifier (R e1071). The public reads were reanalyzed by TCRdb: fastp trimming at Q25, MiXCR alignment, in-frame beta chains only. Identical CDR3 protein sequences are pooled into one entry, listed with their most common genes and DNA. These V and J calls rely on TCRdb rather than the paper's analysis. Present in this sample are approximately 710,000 distinct CDR3 sequences, 15% to 20% of which were seen just once. About 16% of the sample goes to the ten largest clones.

The receptor's source is a man aged 50 to 59 with Graves' hyperthyroidism. Material: blood.

The CDR3 protein sequence reads: CVSRRGESPETQYF. The nucleotides are TGTGTCAGCAGGCGAGGGGAGTCCCCAGAGACCCAGTACTTC. Rearrangement joined TRBV28 to TRBJ2-5; the D gene may be TRBD1 or TRBD2, since each aligns over 5 bases. The CDR3 goes from the cysteine to the phenylalanine over 14 residues. The sequence is cut down to CDR3 DNA, 42 bases in frame from base 1. For CDR1 and CDR2, the germline V gene lists MDHEN and SYDVKM.